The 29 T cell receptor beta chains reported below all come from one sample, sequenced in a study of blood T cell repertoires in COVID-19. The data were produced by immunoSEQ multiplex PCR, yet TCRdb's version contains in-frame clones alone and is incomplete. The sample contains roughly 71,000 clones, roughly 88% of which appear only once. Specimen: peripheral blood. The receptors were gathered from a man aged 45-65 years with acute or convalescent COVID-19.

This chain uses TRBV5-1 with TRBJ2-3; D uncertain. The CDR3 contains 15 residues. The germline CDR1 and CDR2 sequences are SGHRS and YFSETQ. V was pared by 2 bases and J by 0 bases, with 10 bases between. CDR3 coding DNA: TGCGCCAGCAGCTTTCTAGTTCCAAGCACAGATACGCAGTATTTT. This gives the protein CASSFLVPSTDTQYF.

The CDR3 spells CASSRGQDPSGPQHF. Here the CDR3 DNA reads TGTGCCAGCAGCAGGGGACAGGACCCTTCCGGGCCCCAGCATTTT. This rearrangement joins TRBV7-8 to TRBJ1-5; 8 nucleotides align to TRBD1. This CDR3 region has 15 residues. J lost 9 bases, V lost 5 bases, and 12 bases had no gene match. Germline V lookup: CDR1 SGHVS, CDR2 FQNEAQ.

The CDR3 coding sequence is TGCGCCAGCAGCTCGGCGCGGGGGCGACAGTTGGCCAACTATGGCTACACCTTC. This gives the protein CASSSARGRQLANYGYTF. The genes are TRBV5-1 and TRBJ1-2; perhaps TRBD1 as D (6 bases). Germline V gene data show CDR1 as SGHRS and CDR2 as YFSETQ. With 3 bases removed from V and 2 bases from J, the gap between germline ends came to 23 bases. This CDR3 contains 18 residues.

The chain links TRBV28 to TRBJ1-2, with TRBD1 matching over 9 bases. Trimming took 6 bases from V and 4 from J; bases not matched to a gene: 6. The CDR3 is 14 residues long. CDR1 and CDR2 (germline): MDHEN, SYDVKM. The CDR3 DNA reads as TGTGCCAGCAGAATTCCGGGACAGGGCTATGGCTACACCTTC. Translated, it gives CASRIPGQGYGYTF.

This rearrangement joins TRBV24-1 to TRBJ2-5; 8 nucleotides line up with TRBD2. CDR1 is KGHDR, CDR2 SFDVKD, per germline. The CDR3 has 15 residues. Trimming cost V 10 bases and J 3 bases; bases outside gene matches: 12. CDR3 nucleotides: TGTGCCACAAGAGCGGGGGACCGTTATGAAGAGACCCAGTACTTC. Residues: CATRAGDRYEETQYF.

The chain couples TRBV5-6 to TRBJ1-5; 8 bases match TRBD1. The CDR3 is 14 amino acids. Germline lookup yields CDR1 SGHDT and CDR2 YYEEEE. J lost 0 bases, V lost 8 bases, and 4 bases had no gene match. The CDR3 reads CARTGGTSNQPQHF. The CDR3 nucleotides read TGTGCCAGAACAGGGGGAACTAGCAATCAGCCCCAGCATTTT.

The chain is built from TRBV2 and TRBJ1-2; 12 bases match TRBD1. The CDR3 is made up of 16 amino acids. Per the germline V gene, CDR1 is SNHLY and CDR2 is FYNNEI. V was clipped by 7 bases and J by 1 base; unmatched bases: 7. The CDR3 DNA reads TGTGCCAGCACCACAGGGACAGGGGGCCTTAACTATGGCTACACCTTC. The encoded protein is CASTTGTGGLNYGYTF.

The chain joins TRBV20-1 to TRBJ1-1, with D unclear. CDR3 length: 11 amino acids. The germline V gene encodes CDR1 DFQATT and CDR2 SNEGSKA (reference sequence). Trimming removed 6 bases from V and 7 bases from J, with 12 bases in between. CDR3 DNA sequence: TGCAGTGCCAAGAGAGGTAATGAAGCTTTCTTT. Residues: CSAKRGNEAFF.

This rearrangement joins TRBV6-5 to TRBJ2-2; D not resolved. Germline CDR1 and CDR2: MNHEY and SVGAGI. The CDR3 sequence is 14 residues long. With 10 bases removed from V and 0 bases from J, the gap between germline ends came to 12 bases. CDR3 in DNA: TGTGCCACCATCTCAGGCCCGAACACCGGGGAGCTGTTTTTT. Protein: CATISGPNTGELFF.

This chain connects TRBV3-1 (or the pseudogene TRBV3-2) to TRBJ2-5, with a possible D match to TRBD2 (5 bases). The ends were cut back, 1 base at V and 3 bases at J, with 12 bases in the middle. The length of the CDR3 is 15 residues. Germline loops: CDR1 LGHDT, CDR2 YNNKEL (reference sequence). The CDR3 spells CASSQAWSGKETQYF. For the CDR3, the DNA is TGTGCCAGCAGCCAAGCATGGTCGGGGAAAGAGACCCAGTACTTC.

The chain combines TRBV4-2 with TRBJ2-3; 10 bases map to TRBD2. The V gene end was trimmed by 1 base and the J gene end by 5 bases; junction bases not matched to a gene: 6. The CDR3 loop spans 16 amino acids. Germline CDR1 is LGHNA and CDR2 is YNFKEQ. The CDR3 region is CASSQASGGALDTQYF. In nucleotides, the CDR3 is TGTGCCAGCAGCCAAGCAAGCGGGGGGGCCTTAGATACGCAGTATTTT.

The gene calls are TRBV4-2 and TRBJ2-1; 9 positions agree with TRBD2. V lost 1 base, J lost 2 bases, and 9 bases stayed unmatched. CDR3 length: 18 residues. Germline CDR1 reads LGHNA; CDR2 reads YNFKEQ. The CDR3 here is CASSQGLSGGPPYNEQFF. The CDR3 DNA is TGTGCCAGCAGCCAAGGTCTCAGCGGGGGGCCCCCCTACAATGAGCAGTTCTTC.

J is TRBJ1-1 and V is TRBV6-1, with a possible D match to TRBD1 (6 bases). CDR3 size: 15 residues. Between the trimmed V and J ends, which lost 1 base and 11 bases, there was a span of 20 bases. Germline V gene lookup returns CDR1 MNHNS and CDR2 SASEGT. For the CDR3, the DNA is TGTGCCAGCAGTGAAGTTGCCGGGCAGGGGATCGGTGCTTTCTTT. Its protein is CASSEVAGQGIGAFF.

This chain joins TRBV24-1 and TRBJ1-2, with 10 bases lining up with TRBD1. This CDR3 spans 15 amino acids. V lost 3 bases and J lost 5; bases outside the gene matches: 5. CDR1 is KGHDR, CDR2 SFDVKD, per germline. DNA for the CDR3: TGTGCCACCAGTGATCCCGGGACAGGGGTTTATGGCTACACCTTC. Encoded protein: CATSDPGTGVYGYTF.

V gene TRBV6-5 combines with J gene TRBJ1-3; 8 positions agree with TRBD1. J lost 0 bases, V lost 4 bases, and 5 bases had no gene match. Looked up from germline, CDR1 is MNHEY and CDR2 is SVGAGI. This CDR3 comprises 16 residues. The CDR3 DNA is TGTGCCAGCAGTTTGGGACAGGCGAGCTCTGGAAACACCATATATTTT. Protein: CASSLGQASSGNTIYF.

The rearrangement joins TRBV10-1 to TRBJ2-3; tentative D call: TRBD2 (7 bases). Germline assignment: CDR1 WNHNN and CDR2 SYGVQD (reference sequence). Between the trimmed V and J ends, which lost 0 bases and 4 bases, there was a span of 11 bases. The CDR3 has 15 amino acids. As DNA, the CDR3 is TGCGCCAGCAGTGAGTCTAGGGGGGGAGCAGATACGCAGTATTTT. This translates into CASSESRGGADTQYF.

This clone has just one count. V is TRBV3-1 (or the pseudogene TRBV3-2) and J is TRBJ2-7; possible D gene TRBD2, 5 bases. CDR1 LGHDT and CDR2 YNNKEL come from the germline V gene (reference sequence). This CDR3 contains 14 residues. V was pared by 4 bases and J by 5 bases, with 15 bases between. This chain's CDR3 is CASSPEWERHEQYF. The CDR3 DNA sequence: TGTGCCAGCAGCCCAGAGTGGGAGAGGCACGAGCAGTACTTC.

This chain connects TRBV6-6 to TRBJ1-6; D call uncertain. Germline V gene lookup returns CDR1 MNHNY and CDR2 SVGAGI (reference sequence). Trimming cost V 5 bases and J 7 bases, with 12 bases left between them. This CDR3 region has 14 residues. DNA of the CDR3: TGTGCCAGCAGTCAGCAAGAGTGGAATTCACCCCTCCACTTT. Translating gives CASSQQEWNSPLHF.

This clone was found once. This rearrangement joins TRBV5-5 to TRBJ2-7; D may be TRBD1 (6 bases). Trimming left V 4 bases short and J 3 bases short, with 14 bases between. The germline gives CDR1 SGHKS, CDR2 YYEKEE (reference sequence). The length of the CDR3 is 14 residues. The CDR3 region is CASSIYQGNYEQYF. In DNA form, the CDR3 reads TGTGCCAGCAGCATATACCAGGGGAACTACGAGCAGTACTTC.

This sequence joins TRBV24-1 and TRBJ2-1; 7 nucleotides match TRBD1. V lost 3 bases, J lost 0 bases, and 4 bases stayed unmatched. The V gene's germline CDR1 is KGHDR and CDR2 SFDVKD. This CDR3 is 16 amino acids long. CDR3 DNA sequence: TGTGCCACCAGTGATGGGACAGTAAGCTCCTACAATGAGCAGTTCTTC. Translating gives CATSDGTVSSYNEQFF.

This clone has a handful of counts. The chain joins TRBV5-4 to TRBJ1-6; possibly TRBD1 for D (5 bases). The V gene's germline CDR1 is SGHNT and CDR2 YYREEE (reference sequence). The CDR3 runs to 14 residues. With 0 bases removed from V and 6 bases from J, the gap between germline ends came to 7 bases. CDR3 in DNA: TGTGCCAGCAGCTTGGCGGGGGTTAATTCACCCCTCCACTTT. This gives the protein CASSLAGVNSPLHF.

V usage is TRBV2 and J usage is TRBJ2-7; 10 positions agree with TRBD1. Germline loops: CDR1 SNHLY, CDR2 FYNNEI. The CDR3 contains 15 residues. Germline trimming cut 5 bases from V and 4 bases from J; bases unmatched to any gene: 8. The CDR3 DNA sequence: TGTGCCAGCAGTCCCCGGGACAGGGGACCTTACGAGCAGTACTTC. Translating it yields CASSPRDRGPYEQYF.

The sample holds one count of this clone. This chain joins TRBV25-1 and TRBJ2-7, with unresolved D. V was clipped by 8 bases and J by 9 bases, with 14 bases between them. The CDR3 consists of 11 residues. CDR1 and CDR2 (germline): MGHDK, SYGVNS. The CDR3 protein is CASRNSQWQYF. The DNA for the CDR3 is TGTGCCAGCCGAAACAGTCAGTGGCAGTACTTC.

CDR3 DNA: TGTGCCAGCAGTTTACAGGGGATGGCGGGAGAAAAACTGTTTTTT. This gives the protein CASSLQGMAGEKLFF. This chain connects TRBV6-5 to TRBJ1-4, with 7 bases fitting TRBD1. The V segment lost 4 bases and the J segment 8 bases; nucleotides outside the gene matches: 10. Germline V gene data show CDR1 as MNHEY and CDR2 as SVGAGI. This CDR3 is built from 15 residues.

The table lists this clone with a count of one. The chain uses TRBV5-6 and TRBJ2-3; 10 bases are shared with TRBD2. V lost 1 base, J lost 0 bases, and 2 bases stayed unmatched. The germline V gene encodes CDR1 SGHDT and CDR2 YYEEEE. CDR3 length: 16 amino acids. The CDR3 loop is CASSLISGGSTDTQYF. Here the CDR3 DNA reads TGTGCCAGCAGCTTGATTAGCGGGGGGAGCACAGATACGCAGTATTTT.

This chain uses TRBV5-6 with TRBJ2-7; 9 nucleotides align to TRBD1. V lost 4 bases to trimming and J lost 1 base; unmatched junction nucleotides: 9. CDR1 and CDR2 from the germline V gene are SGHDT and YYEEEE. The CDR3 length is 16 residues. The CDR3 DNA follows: TGTGCCAGCAGCCCCCTGGGACAGGGTCGTTCCTACGAGCAGTACTTC. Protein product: CASSPLGQGRSYEQYF.

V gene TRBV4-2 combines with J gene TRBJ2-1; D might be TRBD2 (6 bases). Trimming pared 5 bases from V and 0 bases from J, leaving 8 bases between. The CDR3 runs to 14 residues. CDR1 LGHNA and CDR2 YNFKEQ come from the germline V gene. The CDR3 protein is CASSGGSSYNEQFF. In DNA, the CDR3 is TGTGCCAGCAGCGGGGGGAGCTCCTACAATGAGCAGTTCTTC.

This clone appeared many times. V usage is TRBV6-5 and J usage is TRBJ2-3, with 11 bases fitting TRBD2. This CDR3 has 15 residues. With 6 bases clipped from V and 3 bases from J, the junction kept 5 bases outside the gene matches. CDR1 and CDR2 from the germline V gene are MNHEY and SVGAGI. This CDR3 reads CASSTLAGETDTQYF. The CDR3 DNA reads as TGTGCCAGCAGCACACTAGCGGGGGAGACAGATACGCAGTATTTT.

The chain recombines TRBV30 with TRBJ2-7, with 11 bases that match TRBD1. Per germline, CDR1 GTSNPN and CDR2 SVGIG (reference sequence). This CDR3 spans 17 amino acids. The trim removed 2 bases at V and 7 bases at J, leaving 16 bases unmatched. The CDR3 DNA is TGTGCCTGGAGTACCCCCCCCCGGGACAGGGGGAGGGAGGAGCAGTACTTC. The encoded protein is CAWSTPPRDRGREEQYF.